This T cell receptor beta chain came from a study of T-cell memory formation after mild COVID-19 (dated by TCRdb to about 2021). Study-level background: TCR sequence clusters from the two donors were largely donor specific. Two young, previously healthy adult volunteers, one female and one male, were included in the cohort. In a couple of donors, T-cell clones that expanded and contracted after mild COVID-19 were tracked by sequencing TCRalpha and TCRbeta repertoires over time. On the study overall, not on this receptor specifically: The study included only two mild cases, and larger cohorts that include severe cases with pre-infection samples were judged to be necessary. The second-wave clones that peaked on day 37 were not confirmed to be SARS-CoV-2 specific. Contracting CD4+ clones were found mainly in CM and EM memory subsets, while CD8+ clones were enriched in EMRA. From day 15 to 85, contracting clones showed balanced CD4/CD8 phenotypes, whereas a second wave of clones that expanded from day 15 to 37 leaned towards CD4+. The detection of some responding clones in pre-infection memory suggests that pre-existing cross-reactive memory T cells joined the SARS-CoV-2 response.

In regard to this clonotype: There is no known antigen for this receptor. The record has no base qualities; no much larger clone is one base away.

TCRdb names Illumina NovaSeq 6000 as the instrument used. TCRalpha and TCRbeta cDNA libraries were constructed by 5'RACE with constant-segment primers, with sample barcodes and unique molecular identifiers being introduced. Trizol reagent was used to extract RNA from every sample. Library amplification was performed in two PCR steps, and a second sample barcode and Illumina TruSeq adapters were introduced in the second step. Libraries were sequenced on an Illumina NovaSeq with 2 x 150 bp paired-end reads. Per the authors' processing: With migec v1.2.7, reads were demultiplexed and then collapsed into UMI-guided consensus sequences. Using mixcr v2.1.11, UMI consensuses were aligned to TRA and TRB V and J templates and then assembled into clonotypes. A clonotype was counted as expanded or contracted only when both edgeR and NoisET called the clonotype significant, with the noise models trained on biological replicates. For edgeR calls, the thresholds were a false discovery rate-adjusted p below 0.01 and a log2 fold-change of 1. As an exploratory analysis of dynamics, PCA with hierarchical clustering was applied to max-normalized trajectories of the 1000 most abundant clonotypes. Separately sequenced CD4+ and CD8+ repertoires were used to assign a CD4 or CD8 phenotype to each responding clone. Using fastp at Q25 and MiXCR, TCRdb reprocessed the public reads and kept productive beta chains. Under each unique CDR3 protein, matching rows form one entry showing the most common genes and DNA. Clone size and V and J calls follow TCRdb, not the original study. Here the sample has around 250,000 distinct CDR3 sequences; 8.5% to 9.5% occur a single time. The ten largest clones represent around 21% of the sample.

The germline V gene (reference sequence) specifies SEHNR as CDR1 and FQNEAQ as CDR2. Its CDR3 holds 15 amino acids, cysteine through phenylalanine. Just CDR3 DNA is preserved here, 45 bases in frame from base 1. Germline trimming amounts to 5 bases on V and 5 bases on J, with 8 as the count of junction bases outside the gene matches. Ficoll-Paque density gradient centrifugation was used to isolate PBMCs. The sequence was collected from a man between 18 and 29 years old who had mild COVID-19 (a few samples of this study predate the infection). The sample titles of this study are shuffled in the database, so cell type and time point are left out; the donor was told from shared clones. The sequence is built from TRBV7-9 and TRBJ2-5, with 10 central nucleotides matching TRBD1. Sequenced input: PBMCs or a T cell subset sorted from them (not recorded which). The CDR3 in this case is CASSADRGSKETQYF. Here is the DNA: TGTGCCAGCAGCGCGGACAGGGGGAGCAAGGAGACCCAGTACTTC.